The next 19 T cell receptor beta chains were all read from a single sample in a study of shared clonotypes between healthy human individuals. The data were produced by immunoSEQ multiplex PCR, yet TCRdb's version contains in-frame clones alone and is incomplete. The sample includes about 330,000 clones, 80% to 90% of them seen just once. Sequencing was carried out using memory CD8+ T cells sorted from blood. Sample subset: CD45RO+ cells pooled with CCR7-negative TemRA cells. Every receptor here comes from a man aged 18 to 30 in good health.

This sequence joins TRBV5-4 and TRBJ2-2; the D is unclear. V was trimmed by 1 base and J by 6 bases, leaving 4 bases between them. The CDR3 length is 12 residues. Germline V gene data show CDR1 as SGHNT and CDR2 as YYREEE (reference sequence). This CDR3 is CASSLSPGELFF. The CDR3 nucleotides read TGTGCCAGCAGCTTGAGTCCCGGGGAGCTGTTTTTT.

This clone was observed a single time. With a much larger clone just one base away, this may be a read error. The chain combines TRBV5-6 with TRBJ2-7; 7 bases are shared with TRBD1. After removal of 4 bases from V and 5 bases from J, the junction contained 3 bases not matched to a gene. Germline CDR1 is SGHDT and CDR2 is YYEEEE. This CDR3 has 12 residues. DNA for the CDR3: TGTGCCAGCAGCGGGGACAGCCACGAGCAGTACTTC. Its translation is CASSGDSHEQYF.

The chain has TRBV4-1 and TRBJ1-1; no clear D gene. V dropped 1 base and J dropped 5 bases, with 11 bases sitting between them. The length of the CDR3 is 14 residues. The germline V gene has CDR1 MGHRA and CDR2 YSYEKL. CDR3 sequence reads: CASSQGPRWTEAFF. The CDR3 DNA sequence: TGCGCCAGCAGCCAAGGGCCCAGGTGGACTGAAGCTTTCTTT.

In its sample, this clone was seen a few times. The CDR3: CASSDSDRYGYTF. Written as DNA, the CDR3 is TGTGCCAGCAGTGACTCGGATAGATATGGCTACACCTTC. The chain employs TRBV6-4 and TRBJ1-2; D uncertain. Trimming removed 0 bases at V and 5 bases at J, with 7 bases between. The germline V gene has CDR1 MRHNA and CDR2 SNTAGT. This CDR3 has 13 amino acids.

Here the CDR3 DNA reads TGTGCCAGCAGCAAAACCCACCGGGACAGCCCCTACGAGCAGTACTTC. Protein sequence: CASSKTHRDSPYEQYF. The gene calls are TRBV21-1 and TRBJ2-7; the table's D call of TRBD1 was not tested on the DNA. TRBV21-1 is deemed a pseudogene. The CDR3 is 16 residues long.

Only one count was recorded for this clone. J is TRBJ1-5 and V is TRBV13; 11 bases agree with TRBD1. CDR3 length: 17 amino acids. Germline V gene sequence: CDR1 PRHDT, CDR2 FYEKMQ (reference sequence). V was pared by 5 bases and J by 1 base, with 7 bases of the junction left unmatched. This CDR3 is CASSHSGTGGSNQPQHF. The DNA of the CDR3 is TGTGCCAGCAGCCATTCCGGGACAGGGGGAAGCAATCAGCCCCAGCATTTT.

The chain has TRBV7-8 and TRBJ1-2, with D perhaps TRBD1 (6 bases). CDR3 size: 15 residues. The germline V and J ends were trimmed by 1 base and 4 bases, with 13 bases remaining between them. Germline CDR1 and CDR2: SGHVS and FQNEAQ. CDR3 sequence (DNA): TGTGCCAGCAGCTTAGGGTCAGGGGCGGGCTATGGCTACACCTTC. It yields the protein CASSLGSGAGYGYTF.

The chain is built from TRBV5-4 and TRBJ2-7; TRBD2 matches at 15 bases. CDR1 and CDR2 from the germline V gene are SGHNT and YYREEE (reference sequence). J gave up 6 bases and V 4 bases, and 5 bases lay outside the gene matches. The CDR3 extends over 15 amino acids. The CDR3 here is CASSRTSGGAAEQYF. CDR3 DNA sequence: TGTGCCAGCAGCAGGACTAGCGGGGGGGCCGCCGAGCAGTACTTC. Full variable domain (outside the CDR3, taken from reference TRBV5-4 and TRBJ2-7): ETGVTQSPTHLIKTRGQQVTLRCSSQSGHNTVSWYQQALGQGPQFIFQYYREEENGRGNFPPRFSGLQFPNYSSELNVNALELDDSALYLCASSRTSGGAAEQYFGPGTRLTVT.

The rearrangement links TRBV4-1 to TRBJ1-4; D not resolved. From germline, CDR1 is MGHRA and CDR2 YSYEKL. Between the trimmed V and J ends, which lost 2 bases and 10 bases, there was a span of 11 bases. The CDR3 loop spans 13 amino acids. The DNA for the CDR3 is TGCGCCAGCAGCCAATATCCCCGAAGAAAACTGTTTTTT. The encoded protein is CASSQYPRRKLFF.

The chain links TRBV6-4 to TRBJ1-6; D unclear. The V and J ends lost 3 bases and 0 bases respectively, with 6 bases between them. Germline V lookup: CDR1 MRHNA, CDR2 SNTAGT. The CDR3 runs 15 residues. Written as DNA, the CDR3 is TGTGCCAGCAGTGAGGAAGGCTCCTATAATTCACCCCTCCACTTT. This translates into CASSEEGSYNSPLHF.

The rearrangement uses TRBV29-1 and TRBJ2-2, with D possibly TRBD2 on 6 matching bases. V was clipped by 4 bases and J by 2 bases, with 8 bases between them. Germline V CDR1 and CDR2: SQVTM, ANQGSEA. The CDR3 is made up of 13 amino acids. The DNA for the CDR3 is TGCAGCGTTGCGGACTATAACACCGGGGAGCTGTTTTTT. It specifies CSVADYNTGELFF.

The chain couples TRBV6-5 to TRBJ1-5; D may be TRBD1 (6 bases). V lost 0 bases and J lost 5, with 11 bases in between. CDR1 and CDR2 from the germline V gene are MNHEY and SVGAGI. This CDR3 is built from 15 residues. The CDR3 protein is CASSYSAGADQPQHF. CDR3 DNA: TGTGCCAGCAGTTACTCGGCAGGGGCCGATCAGCCCCAGCATTTT.

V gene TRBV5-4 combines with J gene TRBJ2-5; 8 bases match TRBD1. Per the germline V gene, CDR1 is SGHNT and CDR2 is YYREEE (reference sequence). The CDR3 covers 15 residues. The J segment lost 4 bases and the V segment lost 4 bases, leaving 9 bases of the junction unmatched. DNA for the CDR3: TGTGCCAGCAGCCAAGGACAGGGAGGAAGAGAGACCCAGTACTTC. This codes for CASSQGQGGRETQYF.

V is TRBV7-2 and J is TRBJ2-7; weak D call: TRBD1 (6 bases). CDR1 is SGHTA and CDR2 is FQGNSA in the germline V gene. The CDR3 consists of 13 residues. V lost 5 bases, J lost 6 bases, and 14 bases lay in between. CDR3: CASSLMTGSEQYF. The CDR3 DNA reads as TGTGCCAGCAGCCTCATGACAGGTAGCGAGCAGTACTTC.

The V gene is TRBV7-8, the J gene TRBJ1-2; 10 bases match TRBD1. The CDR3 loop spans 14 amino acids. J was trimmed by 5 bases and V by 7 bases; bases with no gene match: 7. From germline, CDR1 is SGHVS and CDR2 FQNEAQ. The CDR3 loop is CASTLTGGAYGYTF. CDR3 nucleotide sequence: TGTGCCAGCACCTTGACAGGGGGCGCTTATGGCTACACCTTC.

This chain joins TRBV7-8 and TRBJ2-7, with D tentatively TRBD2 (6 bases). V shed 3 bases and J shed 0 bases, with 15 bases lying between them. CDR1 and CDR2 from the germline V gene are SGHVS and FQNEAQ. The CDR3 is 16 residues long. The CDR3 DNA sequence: TGTGCCAGCAGCTTGGGTACTAGCTCGAGCTCCTACGAGCAGTACTTC. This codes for CASSLGTSSSSYEQYF.

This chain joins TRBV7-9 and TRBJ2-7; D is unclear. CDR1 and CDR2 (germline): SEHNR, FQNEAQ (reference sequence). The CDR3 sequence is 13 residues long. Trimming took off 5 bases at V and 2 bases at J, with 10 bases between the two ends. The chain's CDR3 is CASSPDATYEQYF. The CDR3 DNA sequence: TGTGCCAGCAGCCCCGATGCAACCTACGAGCAGTACTTC.

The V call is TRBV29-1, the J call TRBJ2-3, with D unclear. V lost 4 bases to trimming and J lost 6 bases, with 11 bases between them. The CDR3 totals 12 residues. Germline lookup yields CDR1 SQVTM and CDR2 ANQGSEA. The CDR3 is CSVGIFTDTQYF. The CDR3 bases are TGCAGCGTTGGTATATTCACGGATACGCAGTATTTT.

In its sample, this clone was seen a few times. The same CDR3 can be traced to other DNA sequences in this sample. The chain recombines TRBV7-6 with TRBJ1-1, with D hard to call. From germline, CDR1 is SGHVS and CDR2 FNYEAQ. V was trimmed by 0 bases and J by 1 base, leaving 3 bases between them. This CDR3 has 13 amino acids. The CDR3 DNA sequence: TGTGCCAGCAGCTTAGCTGGGAACACTGAAGCTTTCTTT. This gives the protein CASSLAGNTEAFF.